This T cell receptor (beta chain) comes out of a study of a mutant IDH1 vaccine in newly diagnosed glioma. Study overall: Once 4-6 weeks had passed after radiotherapy alone, vaccination started, or it started with temozolomide cycles. Before enrollment, patients got radiotherapy alone, temozolomide alone, or mostly the combination.

The CDR3 has 15 residues. J was trimmed by 7 bases and V by 2 bases; bases with no gene match: 5. Germline CDR1 reads MNHNY; CDR2 reads SVGAGI (reference sequence). Sequenced by immunoSEQ multiplex PCR; TCRdb stores in-frame clones only, minus some. The sample lists tens of thousands of clones, under 90% occurring once. Comment on this clone: Its antigen is currently unknown.

Time point here: week 35, safety follow-up. With topical imiquimod, each dose of the vaccine consisted of 300 ug of mutant IDH1 20-mer peptide. This clonotype originated in a woman in her 40s with glioma. Some clones in this sample may be carry-over from other donors' samples. Sequenced here: PBMCs, sampled from a glioma patient whose treatment included an IDH1 peptide vaccine. The J gene is TRBJ2-1, the V gene TRBV6-6; 10 positions match TRBD2. The CDR3 region has the DNA TGTGCCAGCAGTTACGGGAGCGGGGGGGGGAATGAGCAGTTCTTC. Its translation is CASSYGSGGGNEQFF.